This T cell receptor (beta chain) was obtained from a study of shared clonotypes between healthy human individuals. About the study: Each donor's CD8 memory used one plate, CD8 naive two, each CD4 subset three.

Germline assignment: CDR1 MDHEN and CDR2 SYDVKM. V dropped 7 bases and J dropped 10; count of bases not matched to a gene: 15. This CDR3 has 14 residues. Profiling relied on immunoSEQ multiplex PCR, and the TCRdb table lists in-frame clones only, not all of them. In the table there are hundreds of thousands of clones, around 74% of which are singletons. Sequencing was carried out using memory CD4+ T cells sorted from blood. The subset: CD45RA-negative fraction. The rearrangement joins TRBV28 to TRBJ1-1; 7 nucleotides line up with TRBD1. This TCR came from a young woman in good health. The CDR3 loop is CASIGRAQGVVAFF. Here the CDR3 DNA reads TGTGCCAGCATCGGGAGGGCGCAGGGGGTGGTAGCTTTCTTT.